This passage covers 17 T cell receptor beta chains from one sample sequenced in a study of beta chain features in type 1 diabetes. Whole-study findings and limits: Patients with Type 1 diabetes showed moderately but significantly shorter TCRB CDR3s in all four CD4+ subsets.

Expressed TCRB transcripts were sequenced, since all the RNA that had been isolated was reverse transcribed. TCRdb's copy holds only in-frame clones and misses some; the assay was immunoSEQ multiplex PCR. The repertoire consists of more than 250,000 clones, with about 20% occurring once and the leading ten covering about 0.027%. Their cognate antigens are unknown. Sequencing used naive CD4+ T cells from blood. These TCRs come from a woman aged 40 to 50 with type 1 diabetes.

The gene calls are TRBV30 and TRBJ1-4; D is unresolved. Germline CDR1 and CDR2: GTSNPN and SVGIG (reference sequence). This CDR3 has 15 amino acids. With 0 bases removed from V and 0 bases from J, the gap between germline ends came to 8 bases. The CDR3 DNA sequence: TGTGCCTGGAGTGTCGCCGGGGCAACTAATGAAAAACTGTTTTTT. Translating it yields CAWSVAGATNEKLFF.

J is TRBJ2-5 and V is TRBV5-6; TRBD1 aligns across 7 bases. With V trimmed by 4 bases and J by 2 bases, 2 bases remained unmatched. Germline V lookup: CDR1 SGHDT, CDR2 YYEEEE. The CDR3 contains 13 residues. Written as DNA, the CDR3 is TGTGCCAGCAGCCGGGACAGACAAGAGACCCAGTACTTC. This encodes CASSRDRQETQYF.

V and J are TRBV5-1 and TRBJ2-3; D not resolved. The CDR3 covers 14 residues. V lost 0 bases, J lost 2 bases, and 7 bases lay in between. The germline V gene encodes CDR1 SGHRS and CDR2 YFSETQ. The CDR3 spells CASSLDGATDTQYF. CDR3 DNA sequence: TGCGCCAGCAGCTTGGACGGAGCCACAGATACGCAGTATTTT.

This clone was recorded a few times. The genes are TRBV5-1 and TRBJ1-5; no definite D call. The ends were cut back, 4 bases at V and 4 bases at J, with 9 bases in the middle. Germline V gene lookup returns CDR1 SGHRS and CDR2 YFSETQ. This CDR3 contains 13 residues. CDR3 nucleotide sequence: TGCGCCAGCAGCAGCGGACTTAATCAGCCCCAGCATTTT. Amino acid sequence: CASSSGLNQPQHF.

The V call is TRBV28, the J call TRBJ2-7; TRBD1 is a possible D gene (6 bases). This CDR3 is built from 14 residues. Trimming pared 4 bases from V and 1 base from J, leaving 11 bases between. Germline values: CDR1 MDHEN, CDR2 SYDVKM. CDR3 loop: CASSSTGSSYEQYF. The CDR3 region has the DNA TGTGCCAGCAGTTCCACAGGGTCTTCCTACGAGCAGTACTTC.

The chain is built from TRBV20-1 and TRBJ2-1, with 12 bases lining up with TRBD2. Per the germline V gene, CDR1 is DFQATT and CDR2 is SNEGSKA (reference sequence). The CDR3 consists of 11 residues. With 1 base clipped from V and 16 bases from J, the junction kept 2 bases outside the gene matches. The CDR3 DNA follows: TGCAGTGCTAGAGGACTAGCGGGGGTTTTCTTC. Translating gives CSARGLAGVFF.

V and J are TRBV5-1 and TRBJ2-6; TRBD1 agrees at 7 bases. Per the germline V gene, CDR1 is SGHRS and CDR2 is YFSETQ. Germline trimming cut 5 bases from V and 2 bases from J; bases unmatched to any gene: 4. The CDR3 totals 15 residues. CDR3 residues: CASSLTGPGANVLTF. For the CDR3, the DNA is TGCGCCAGCAGTTTGACAGGGCCTGGGGCCAACGTCCTGACTTTC.

This clone was recorded a few times. The V and J genes are TRBV5-1 and TRBJ2-2, with 7 nucleotides matching TRBD1. The CDR3 loop spans 12 amino acids. Germline CDR1 SGHRS, CDR2 YFSETQ. V was clipped by 8 bases and J by 3 bases; unmatched bases: 1. The CDR3 bases are TGCGCCAGTGGACAGGACACCGGGGAGCTGTTTTTT. Translated: CASGQDTGELFF.

This chain joins TRBV9 and TRBJ2-5, with D tentatively TRBD2 (6 bases). Trimming pared 4 bases from V and 2 bases from J, leaving 15 bases between. CDR3 length: 15 residues. CDR1 and CDR2 (germline): SGDLS, YYNGEE. The CDR3 protein is CASSYGPAGQETQYF. The DNA of the CDR3 is TGTGCCAGCAGCTACGGACCCGCGGGGCAAGAGACCCAGTACTTC.

The V gene is TRBV28, the J gene TRBJ2-7; tentative D call: TRBD2 (6 bases). Per germline, CDR1 MDHEN and CDR2 SYDVKM. CDR3 size: 13 residues. V dropped 8 bases and J dropped 6 bases, with 17 bases sitting between them. CDR3 nucleotides: TGTGCCAGCGAAGCGGGCCCAGAAATCGAGCAGTACTTC. Translation gives CASEAGPEIEQYF.

The chain is built from TRBV5-1 and TRBJ2-1, with 10 bases fitting TRBD1. The germline V gene encodes CDR1 SGHRS and CDR2 YFSETQ. CDR3 length: 16 residues. The J segment lost 5 bases and the V segment lost 0 bases, leaving 5 bases of the junction unmatched. The CDR3 region is CASSLADRGLNNEQFF. In DNA form, the CDR3 reads TGCGCCAGCAGCTTGGCTGACAGGGGGCTAAACAATGAGCAGTTCTTC.

The rearrangement links TRBV9 to TRBJ2-2, with D unclear. CDR1 and CDR2 from the germline V gene are SGDLS and YYNGEE. The CDR3 covers 15 residues. V lost 0 bases, J lost 4 bases, and 10 bases lay in between. The CDR3 protein is CASSVDIRGTGELFF. DNA for the CDR3: TGTGCCAGCAGCGTAGATATCAGAGGCACCGGGGAGCTGTTTTTT.

This clone was counted a few times. This chain joins TRBV7-9 and TRBJ2-7, with 9 positions matching TRBD2. This CDR3 contains 14 residues. Trimming removed 5 bases from V and 7 bases from J; junction bases left unmatched: 9. Germline V gene data show CDR1 as SEHNR and CDR2 as FQNEAQ (reference sequence). In nucleotides, the CDR3 is TGTGCCAGCAGCCCCCTGCGGGAGGGGGAAGAGCAGTACTTC. Translated, it gives CASSPLREGEEQYF.

This chain joins TRBV5-4 and TRBJ2-5; no firm D call. This CDR3 contains 13 residues. CDR1 and CDR2 (germline): SGHNT, YYREEE (reference sequence). The ends were cut back, 4 bases at V and 5 bases at J, with 12 bases in the middle. The CDR3 protein is CASSITSAETQYF. The CDR3 bases are TGTGCCAGCAGCATAACATCCGCCGAGACCCAGTACTTC.

V and J are TRBV11-1 and TRBJ1-2; 8 bases are a match to TRBD1. This CDR3 comprises 16 residues. From germline, CDR1 is SGHAT and CDR2 FQDESV (reference sequence). Trimming cost V 2 bases and J 9 bases; bases outside gene matches: 14. The CDR3 protein is CASSLLTGTGMFSYTF. CDR3 nucleotides: TGTGCCAGCAGCTTACTCACCGGGACAGGAATGTTCAGCTACACCTTC.

The chain has TRBV7-3 and TRBJ2-7; 7 nucleotides match TRBD1. Germline V gives CDR1 SGHTA, CDR2 FQGTGA. The length of the CDR3 is 15 residues. V shed 5 bases, J shed 2 bases, and the junction held 9 bases outside the gene matches. The CDR3 nucleotides are TGTGCCAGCAGCCTCCTACCGGGACAGCCCTACGAGCAGTACTTC. Amino acid sequence: CASSLLPGQPYEQYF.

This clone was seen more than once but under ten times. The rearrangement links TRBV10-3 to TRBJ2-1; 9 nucleotides line up with TRBD1. V was pared by 7 bases and J by 8 bases, with 6 bases of the junction left unmatched. Germline assignment: CDR1 ENHRY and CDR2 SYGVKD. This CDR3 is 13 amino acids long. This chain's CDR3 is CAITGQGNDEQFF. CDR3 coding DNA: TGTGCCATCACGGGACAGGGCAACGATGAGCAGTTCTTC.